This entry concerns a single T cell receptor beta chain. The target antigen is unknown. Unique molecular identifiers were built into the TCRbeta library. TCRdb redid the calling of the PCR reads with MiXCR, one entry per CDR3 protein. The profile covers hundreds of thousands of distinct CDR3 sequences, with about an eighth appearing a single time and 0.79% taken by the ten largest. V lost 5 bases, J lost 0 bases, and 7 bases lay in between. In germline, CDR1 is LNHDA, CDR2 SQIVND (reference sequence). The CDR3 sequence is 13 residues long. The sample comes from a study of T-cell reconstitution after alpha-beta-depleted transplantation in children. Study-level results: T-cell numbers and diversity, one year after transplant, stemmed largely from T cells that were newly produced. In patients about two months after transplant, alpha-beta T cells reportedly arose from several hundred expanded graft clones. Surviving recipient T cells and thymic progenitors underlay high day-60 TCRbeta diversity in some patients.

The TCR originated in a girl aged 2-10 years with congenital amegakaryocytic thrombocytopenia, due to receive a stem cell transplant. The V call is TRBV19, the J call TRBJ2-5; D call uncertain. Sequences were derived from PBMCs, sampled before TCRalphabeta/CD19-depleted stem cell transplant. CDR3 nucleotides: TGTGCCAGTAGTCCGGCGGACCAAGAGACCCAGTACTTC. Protein: CASSPADQETQYF. Based on the CDR3 plus reference TRBV19 and TRBJ2-5, the full variable domain is DGGITQSPKYLFRKEGQNVTLSCEQNLNHDAMYWYRQDPGQGLRLIYYSQIVNDFQKGDIAEGYSVSREKKESFPLTVTSAQKNPTAFYLCASSPADQETQYFGPGTRLLVL.